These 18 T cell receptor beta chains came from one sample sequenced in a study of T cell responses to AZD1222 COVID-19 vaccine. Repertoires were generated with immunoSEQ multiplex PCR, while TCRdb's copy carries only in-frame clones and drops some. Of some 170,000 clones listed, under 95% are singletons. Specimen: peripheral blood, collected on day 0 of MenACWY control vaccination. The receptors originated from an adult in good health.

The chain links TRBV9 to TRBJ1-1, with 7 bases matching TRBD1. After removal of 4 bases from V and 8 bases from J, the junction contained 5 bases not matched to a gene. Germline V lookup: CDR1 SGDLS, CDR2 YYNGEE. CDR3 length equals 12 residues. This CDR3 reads CASSPSDREAFF. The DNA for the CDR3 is TGTGCCAGCAGCCCCTCGGACAGGGAAGCTTTCTTT. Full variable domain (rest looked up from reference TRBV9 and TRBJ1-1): DSGVTQTPKHLITATGQRVTLRCSPRSGDLSVYWYQQSLDQGLQFLIQYYNGEERAKGNILERFSAQQFPDLHSELNLSSLELGDSALYFCASSPSDREAFFGQGTRLTVV.

CDR3 sequence: CASSFRDSVPNEQFF. The DNA of the CDR3 is TGCGCCAGCAGCTTCCGGGACTCCGTCCCCAATGAGCAGTTCTTC. The chain has TRBV5-1 and TRBJ2-1; TRBD2 is a possible D gene (6 bases). The germline V and J ends were trimmed by 2 bases and 6 bases, with 15 bases remaining between them. CDR1 and CDR2 (germline): SGHRS, YFSETQ. The CDR3 is made up of 15 amino acids.

CDR3 in amino acids: CASSGRNYTF. The CDR3, as DNA: TGTGCCAGCAGCGGACGGAATTACACCTTC. The V gene is TRBV9, the J gene TRBJ1-2; D is unclear. This CDR3 spans 10 amino acids. Looked up from germline, CDR1 is SGDLS and CDR2 is YYNGEE. Trimming cost V 3 bases and J 11 bases, with 8 bases left between them.

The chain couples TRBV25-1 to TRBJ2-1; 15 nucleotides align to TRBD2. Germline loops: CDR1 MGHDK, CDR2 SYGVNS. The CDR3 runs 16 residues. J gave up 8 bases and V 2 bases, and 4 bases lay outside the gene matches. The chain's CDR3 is CASSEPGLAGGYEQFF. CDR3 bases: TGTGCCAGCAGTGAACCGGGACTAGCGGGAGGCTATGAGCAGTTCTTC.

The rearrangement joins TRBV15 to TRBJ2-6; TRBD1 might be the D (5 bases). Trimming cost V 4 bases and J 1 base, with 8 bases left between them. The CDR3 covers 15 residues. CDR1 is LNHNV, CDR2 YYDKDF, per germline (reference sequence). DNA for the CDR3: TGTGCCACCAGCATTAAGGGGTCTGGGGCCAACGTCCTGACTTTC. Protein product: CATSIKGSGANVLTF.

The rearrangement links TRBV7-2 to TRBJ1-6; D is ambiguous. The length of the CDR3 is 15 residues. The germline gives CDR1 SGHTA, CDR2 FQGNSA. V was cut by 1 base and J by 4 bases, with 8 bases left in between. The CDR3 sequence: CASSLDGSYNSPLHF. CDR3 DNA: TGTGCCAGCAGCTTAGACGGGTCTTATAATTCACCCCTCCACTTT.

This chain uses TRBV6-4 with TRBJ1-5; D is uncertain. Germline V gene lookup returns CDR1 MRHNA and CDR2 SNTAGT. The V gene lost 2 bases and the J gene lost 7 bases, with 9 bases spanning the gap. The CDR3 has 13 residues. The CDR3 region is CASSDQHGQPQHF. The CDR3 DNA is TGTGCCAGCAGTGACCAGCATGGGCAGCCCCAGCATTTT.

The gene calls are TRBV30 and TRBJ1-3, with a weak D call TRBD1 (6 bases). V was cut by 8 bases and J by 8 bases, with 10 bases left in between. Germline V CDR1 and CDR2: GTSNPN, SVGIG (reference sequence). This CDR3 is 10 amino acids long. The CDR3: CAGSGDTIYF. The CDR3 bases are TGTGCCGGGTCAGGGGACACCATATATTTT.

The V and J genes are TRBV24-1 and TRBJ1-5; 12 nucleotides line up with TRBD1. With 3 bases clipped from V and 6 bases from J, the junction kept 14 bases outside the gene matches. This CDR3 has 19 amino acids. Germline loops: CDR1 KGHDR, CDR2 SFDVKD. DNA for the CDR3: TGTGCCACCAGTGATACCGGGACAGGGGGCGGCGTTCTTGGTCAGCCCCAGCATTTT. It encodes CATSDTGTGGGVLGQPQHF.

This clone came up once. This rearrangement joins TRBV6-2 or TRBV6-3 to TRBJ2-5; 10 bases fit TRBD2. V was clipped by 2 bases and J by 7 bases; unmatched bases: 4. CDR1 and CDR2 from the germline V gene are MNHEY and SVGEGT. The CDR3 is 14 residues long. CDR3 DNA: TGTGCCAGCAGTTACGAGCGGGAGGGGGTGACCCAGTACTTC. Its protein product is CASSYEREGVTQYF.

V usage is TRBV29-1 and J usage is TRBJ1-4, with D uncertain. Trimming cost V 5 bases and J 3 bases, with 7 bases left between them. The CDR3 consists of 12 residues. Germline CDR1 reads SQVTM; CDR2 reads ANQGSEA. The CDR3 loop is CSVQVPNEKLFF. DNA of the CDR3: TGCAGCGTTCAAGTGCCTAATGAAAAACTGTTTTTT.

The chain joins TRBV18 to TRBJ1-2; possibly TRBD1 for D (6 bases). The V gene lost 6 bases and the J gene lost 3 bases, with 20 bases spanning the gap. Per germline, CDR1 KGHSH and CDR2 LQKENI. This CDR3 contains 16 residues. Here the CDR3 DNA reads TGTGCCAGCTCTCCCCGCCGGGGGCCTTCTGACTATGGCTACACCTTC. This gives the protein CASSPRRGPSDYGYTF.

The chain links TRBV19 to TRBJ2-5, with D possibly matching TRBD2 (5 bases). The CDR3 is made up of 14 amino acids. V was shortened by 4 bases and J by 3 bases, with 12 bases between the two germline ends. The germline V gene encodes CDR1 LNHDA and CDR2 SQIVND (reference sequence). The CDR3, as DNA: TGTGCCAGTAGTAAGGACTTTGGCGAAGAGACCCAGTACTTC. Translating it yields CASSKDFGEETQYF. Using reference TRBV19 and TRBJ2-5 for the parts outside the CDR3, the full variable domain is DGGITQSPKYLFRKEGQNVTLSCEQNLNHDAMYWYRQDPGQGLRLIYYSQIVNDFQKGDIAEGYSVSREKKESFPLTVTSAQKNPTAFYLCASSKDFGEETQYFGPGTRLLVL.

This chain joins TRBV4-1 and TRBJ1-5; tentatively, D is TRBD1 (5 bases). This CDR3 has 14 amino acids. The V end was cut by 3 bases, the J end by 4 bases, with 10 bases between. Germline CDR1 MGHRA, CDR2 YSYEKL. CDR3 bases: TGCGCCAGCAGCCATGGAGGGGATAATCAGCCCCAGCATTTT. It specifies CASSHGGDNQPQHF.

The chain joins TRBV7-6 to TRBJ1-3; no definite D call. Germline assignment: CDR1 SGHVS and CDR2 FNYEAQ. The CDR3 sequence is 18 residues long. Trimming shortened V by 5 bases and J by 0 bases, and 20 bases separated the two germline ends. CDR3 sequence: CASSLGLADLTSGNTIYF. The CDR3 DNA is TGTGCCAGCAGCCTAGGGTTGGCGGACCTCACCTCTGGAAACACCATATATTTT. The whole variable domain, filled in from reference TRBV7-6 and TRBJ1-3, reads GAGVSQSPRYKVTKRGQDVALRCDPISGHVSLYWYRQALGQGPEFLTYFNYEAQQDKSGLPNDRFSAERPEGSISTLTIQRTEQRDSAMYRCASSLGLADLTSGNTIYFGEGSWLTVV.

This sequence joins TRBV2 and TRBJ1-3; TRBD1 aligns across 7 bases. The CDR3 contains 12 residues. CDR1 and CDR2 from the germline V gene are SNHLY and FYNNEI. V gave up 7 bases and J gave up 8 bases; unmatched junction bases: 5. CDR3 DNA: TGTGCCAGCACGACAGGGAGATACACCATATATTTT. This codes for CASTTGRYTIYF.

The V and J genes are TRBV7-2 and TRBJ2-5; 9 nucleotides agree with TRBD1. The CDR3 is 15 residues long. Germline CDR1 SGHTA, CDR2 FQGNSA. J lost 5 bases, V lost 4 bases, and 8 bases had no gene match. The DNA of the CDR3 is TGTGCCAGCAGCTCCGGACCGACAGGGGGGGAGACCCAGTACTTC. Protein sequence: CASSSGPTGGETQYF.

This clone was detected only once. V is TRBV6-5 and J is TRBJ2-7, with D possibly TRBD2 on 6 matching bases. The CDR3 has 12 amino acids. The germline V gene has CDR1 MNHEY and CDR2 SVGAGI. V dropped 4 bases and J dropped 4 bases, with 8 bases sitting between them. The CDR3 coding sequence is TGTGCCAGCAGTTCGGCGGGGTACGAGCAGTACTTC. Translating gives CASSSAGYEQYF.